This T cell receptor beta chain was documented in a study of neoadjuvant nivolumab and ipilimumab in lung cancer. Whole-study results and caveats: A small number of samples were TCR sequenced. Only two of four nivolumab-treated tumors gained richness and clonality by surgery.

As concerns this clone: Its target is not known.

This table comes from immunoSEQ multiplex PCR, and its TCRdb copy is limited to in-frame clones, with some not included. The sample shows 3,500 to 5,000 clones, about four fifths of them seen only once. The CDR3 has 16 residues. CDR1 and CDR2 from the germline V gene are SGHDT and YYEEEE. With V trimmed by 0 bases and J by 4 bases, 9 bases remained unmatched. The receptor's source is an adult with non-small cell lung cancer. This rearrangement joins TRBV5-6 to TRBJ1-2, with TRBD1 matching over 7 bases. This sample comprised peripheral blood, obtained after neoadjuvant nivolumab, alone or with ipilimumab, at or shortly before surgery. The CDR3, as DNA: TGTGCCAGCAGCTTGGCGGGGACAGAAACCATCTATGGCTACACCTTC. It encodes CASSLAGTETIYGYTF. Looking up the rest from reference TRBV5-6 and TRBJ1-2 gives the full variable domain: DAGVTQSPTHLIKTRGQQVTLRCSPKSGHDTVSWYQQALGQGPQFIFQYYEEEERQRGNFPDRFSGHQFPNYSSELNVNALLLGDSALYLCASSLAGTETIYGYTFGSGTRLTVV.